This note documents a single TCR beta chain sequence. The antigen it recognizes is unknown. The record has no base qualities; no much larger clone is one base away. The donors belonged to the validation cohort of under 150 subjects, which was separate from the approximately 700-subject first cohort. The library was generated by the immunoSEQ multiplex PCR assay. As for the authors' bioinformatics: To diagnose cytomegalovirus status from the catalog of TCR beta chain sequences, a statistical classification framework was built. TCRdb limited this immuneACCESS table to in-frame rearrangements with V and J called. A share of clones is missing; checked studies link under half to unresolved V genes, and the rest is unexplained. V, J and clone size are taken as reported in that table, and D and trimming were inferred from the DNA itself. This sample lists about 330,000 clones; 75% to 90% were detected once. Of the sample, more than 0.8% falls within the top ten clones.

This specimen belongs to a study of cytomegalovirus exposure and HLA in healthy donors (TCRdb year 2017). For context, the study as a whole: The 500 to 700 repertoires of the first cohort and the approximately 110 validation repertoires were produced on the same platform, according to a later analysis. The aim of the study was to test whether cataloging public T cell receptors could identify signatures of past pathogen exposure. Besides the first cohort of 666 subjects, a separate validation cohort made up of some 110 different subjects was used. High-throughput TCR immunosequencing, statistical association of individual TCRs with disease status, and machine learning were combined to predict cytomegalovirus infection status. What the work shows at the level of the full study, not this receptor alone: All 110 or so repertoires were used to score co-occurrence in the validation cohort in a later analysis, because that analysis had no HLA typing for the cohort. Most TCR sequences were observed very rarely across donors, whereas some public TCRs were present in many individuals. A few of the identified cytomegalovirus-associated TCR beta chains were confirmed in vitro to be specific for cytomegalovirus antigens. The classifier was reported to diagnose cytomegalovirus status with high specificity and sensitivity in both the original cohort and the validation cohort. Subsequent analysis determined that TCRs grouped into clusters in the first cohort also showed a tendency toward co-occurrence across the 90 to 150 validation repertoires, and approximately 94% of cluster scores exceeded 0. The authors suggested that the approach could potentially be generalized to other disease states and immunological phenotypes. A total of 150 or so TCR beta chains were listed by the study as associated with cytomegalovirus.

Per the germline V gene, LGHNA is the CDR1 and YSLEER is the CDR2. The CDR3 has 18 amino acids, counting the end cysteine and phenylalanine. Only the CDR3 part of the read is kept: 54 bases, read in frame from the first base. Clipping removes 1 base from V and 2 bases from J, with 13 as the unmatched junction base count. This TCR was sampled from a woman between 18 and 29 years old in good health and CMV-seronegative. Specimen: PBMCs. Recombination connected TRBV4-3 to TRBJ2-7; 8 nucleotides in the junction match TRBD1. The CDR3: CASSQASFYGQGPYEQYF. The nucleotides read TGCGCCAGCAGCCAAGCGTCTTTTTACGGACAGGGCCCCTACGAGCAGTACTTC.